This T cell receptor (beta chain) was retrieved from a study of shared clonotypes between healthy human individuals. Splitting of each subset's genomic DNA was done evenly across several immunoSEQ plates. Unsorted PBMC replicate PCRs drew on around 270 ng DNA, representing tens of thousands of T cell genomes. The data were produced by immunoSEQ multiplex PCR, yet TCRdb's version contains in-frame clones alone and is incomplete. The sample lists hundreds of thousands of clones, around 78% occurring once. The donors, healthy adults who were HIV-negative, had experienced no recent acute infections or vaccinations. About 84 million PBMCs supplied genomic DNA for unsorted samples. Trimming cost V 5 bases and J 6 bases; bases outside gene matches: 6. The CDR3 has 15 amino acids. The germline V gene has CDR1 PRHDT and CDR2 FYEKMQ (reference sequence).

The V call is TRBV13, the J call TRBJ2-2; 10 bases agree with TRBD2. Sequenced sample: PBMCs. The receptor comes from a woman between 40 and 50 years old in good health. Some clones in this sample may be carry-over from other donors' samples. CDR3 nucleotides: TGTGCCAGCAGCCAAACGGGACTAGCGCCCGGGGAGCTGTTTTTT. Translation gives CASSQTGLAPGELFF.